The entry below describes one T cell receptor beta chain. Method: immunoSEQ multiplex PCR; TCRdb's copy keeps in-frame clones and lacks some. The repertoire consists of roughly 200,000 clones, with 80% to 90% occurring once and the leading ten covering over 2.5%. Germline-derived CDR1 and CDR2 are SEHNR and FQNEAQ (reference sequence). V lost 3 bases and J lost 2, with 8 bases in between. The CDR3 runs 13 residues. This record belongs to a study of blood T cell repertoires in COVID-19. Study at large: Whether acute or convalescent, the COVID-19 samples came from the United States, Italy and Spain.

This TCR derives from a man aged 60 to 75 with acute or convalescent COVID-19. This chain connects TRBV7-9 to TRBJ2-7; unclear D gene. Sequences were obtained from peripheral blood. The CDR3 DNA reads as TGTGCCAGCAGCTTCTTGTCGGCCTACGAGCAGTACTTC. Translating gives CASSFLSAYEQYF. The full variable domain, completed using reference TRBV7-9 and TRBJ2-7, is DTGVSQNPRHKITKRGQNVTFRCDPISEHNRLYWYRQTLGQGPEFLTYFQNEAQLEKSRLLSDRFSAERPKGSFSTLEIQRTEQGDSAMYLCASSFLSAYEQYFGPGTRLTVT.